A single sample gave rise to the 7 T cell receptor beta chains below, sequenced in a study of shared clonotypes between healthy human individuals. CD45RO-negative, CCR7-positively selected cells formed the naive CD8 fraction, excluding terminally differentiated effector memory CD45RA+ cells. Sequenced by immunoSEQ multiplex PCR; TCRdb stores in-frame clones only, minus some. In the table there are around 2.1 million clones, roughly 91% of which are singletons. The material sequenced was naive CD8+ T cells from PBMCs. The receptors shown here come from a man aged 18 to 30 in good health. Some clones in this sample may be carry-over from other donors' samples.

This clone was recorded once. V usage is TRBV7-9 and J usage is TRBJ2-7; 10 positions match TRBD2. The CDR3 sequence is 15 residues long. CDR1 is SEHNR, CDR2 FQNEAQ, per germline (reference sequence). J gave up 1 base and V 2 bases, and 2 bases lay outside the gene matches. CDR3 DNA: TGTGCCAGCAGCTTACGGACTAGCGGTTCCTACGAGCAGTACTTC. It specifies CASSLRTSGSYEQYF.

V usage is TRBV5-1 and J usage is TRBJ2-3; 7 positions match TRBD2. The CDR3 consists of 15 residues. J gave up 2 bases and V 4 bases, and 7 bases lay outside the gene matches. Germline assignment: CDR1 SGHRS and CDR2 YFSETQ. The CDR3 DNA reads TGCGCCAGCAGCCCTCTAGCGGCTTCCACAGATACGCAGTATTTT. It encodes CASSPLAASTDTQYF.

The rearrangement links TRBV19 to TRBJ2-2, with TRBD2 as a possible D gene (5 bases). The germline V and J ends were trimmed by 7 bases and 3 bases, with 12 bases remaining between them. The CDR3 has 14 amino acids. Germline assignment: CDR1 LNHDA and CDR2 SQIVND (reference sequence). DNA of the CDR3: TGTGCCAGTACCTTTGGACTGTACACCGGGGAGCTGTTTTTT. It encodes CASTFGLYTGELFF.

CDR3 residues: CASSQPGSSGREQYF. The CDR3 DNA sequence: TGTGCCAGCAGCCAACCGGGAAGTAGCGGGAGAGAGCAGTACTTC. The J gene is TRBJ2-7, the V gene TRBV7-9; TRBD2 matches 9 bases. Germline V gene lookup returns CDR1 SEHNR and CDR2 FQNEAQ (reference sequence). CDR3 length: 15 amino acids. The trim removed 5 bases at V and 7 bases at J, leaving 12 bases unmatched.

The CDR3 DNA follows: TGCGCCAGCAGTGAGGAGCGGGAGGGTAATGAGCAGTTCTTC. This encodes CASSEEREGNEQFF. This rearrangement joins TRBV10-2 to TRBJ2-1; 10 positions agree with TRBD2. V gave up 2 bases and J gave up 7 bases; unmatched junction bases: 2. The germline gives CDR1 WSHSY, CDR2 SAAADI. This CDR3 is built from 14 residues.

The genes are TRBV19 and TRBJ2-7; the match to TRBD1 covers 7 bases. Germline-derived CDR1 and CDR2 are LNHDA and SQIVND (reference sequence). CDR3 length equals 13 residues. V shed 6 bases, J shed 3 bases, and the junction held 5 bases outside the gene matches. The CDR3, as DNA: TGTGCCAGTAGCGGGACAGAACGCTACGAGCAGTACTTC. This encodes CASSGTERYEQYF.

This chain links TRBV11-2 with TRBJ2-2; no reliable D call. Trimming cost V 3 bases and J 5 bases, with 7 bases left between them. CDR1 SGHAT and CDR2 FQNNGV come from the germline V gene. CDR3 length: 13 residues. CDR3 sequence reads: CASSFGKTGELFF. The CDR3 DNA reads TGTGCCAGCAGCTTTGGGAAAACCGGGGAGCTGTTTTTT.